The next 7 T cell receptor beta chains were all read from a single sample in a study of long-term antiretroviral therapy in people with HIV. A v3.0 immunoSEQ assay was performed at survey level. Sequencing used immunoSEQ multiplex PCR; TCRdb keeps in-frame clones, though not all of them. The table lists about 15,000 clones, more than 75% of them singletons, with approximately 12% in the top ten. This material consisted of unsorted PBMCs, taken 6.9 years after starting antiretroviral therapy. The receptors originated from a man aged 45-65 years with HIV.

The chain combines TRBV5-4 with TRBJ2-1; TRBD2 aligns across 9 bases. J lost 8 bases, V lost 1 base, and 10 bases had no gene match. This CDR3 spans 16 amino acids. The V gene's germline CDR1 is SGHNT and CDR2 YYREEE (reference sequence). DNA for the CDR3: TGTGCCAGCAGCTTGCTCTCTAGCGGGATAATGGATGAGCAGTTCTTC. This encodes CASSLLSSGIMDEQFF. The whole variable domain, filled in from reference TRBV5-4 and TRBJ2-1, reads ETGVTQSPTHLIKTRGQQVTLRCSSQSGHNTVSWYQQALGQGPQFIFQYYREEENGRGNFPPRFSGLQFPNYSSELNVNALELDDSALYLCASSLLSSGIMDEQFFGPGTRLTVL.

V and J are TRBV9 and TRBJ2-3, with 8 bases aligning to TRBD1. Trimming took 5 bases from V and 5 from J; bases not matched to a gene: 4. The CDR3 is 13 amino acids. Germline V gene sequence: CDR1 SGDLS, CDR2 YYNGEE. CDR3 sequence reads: CASSDRGEDTQYF. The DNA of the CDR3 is TGTGCCAGCAGTGACAGGGGTGAAGATACGCAGTATTTT.

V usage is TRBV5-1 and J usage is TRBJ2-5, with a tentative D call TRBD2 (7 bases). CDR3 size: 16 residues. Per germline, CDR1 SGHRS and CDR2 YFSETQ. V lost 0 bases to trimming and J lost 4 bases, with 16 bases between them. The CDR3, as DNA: TGCGCCAGCAGCTTGGGTTACAGGGAGGGTATAGAGACCCAGTACTTC. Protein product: CASSLGYREGIETQYF. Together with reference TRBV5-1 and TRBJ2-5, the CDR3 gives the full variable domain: KAGVTQTPRYLIKTRGQQVTLSCSPISGHRSVSWYQQTPGQGLQFLFEYFSETQRNKGNFPGRFSGRQFSNSRSEMNVSTLELGDSALYLCASSLGYREGIETQYFGPGTRLLVL.

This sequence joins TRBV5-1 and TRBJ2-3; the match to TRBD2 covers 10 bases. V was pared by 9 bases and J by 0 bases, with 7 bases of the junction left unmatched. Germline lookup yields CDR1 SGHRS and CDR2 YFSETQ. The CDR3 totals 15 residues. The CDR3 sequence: CATSLAGVSTDTQYF. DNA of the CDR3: TGCGCCACTAGTCTAGCGGGAGTTAGCACAGATACGCAGTATTTT. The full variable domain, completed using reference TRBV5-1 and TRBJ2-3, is KAGVTQTPRYLIKTRGQQVTLSCSPISGHRSVSWYQQTPGQGLQFLFEYFSETQRNKGNFPGRFSGRQFSNSRSEMNVSTLELGDSALYLCATSLAGVSTDTQYFGPGTRLTVL.

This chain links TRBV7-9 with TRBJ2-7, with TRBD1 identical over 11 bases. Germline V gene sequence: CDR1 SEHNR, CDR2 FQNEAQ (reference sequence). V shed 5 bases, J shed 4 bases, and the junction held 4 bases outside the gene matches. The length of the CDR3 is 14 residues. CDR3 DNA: TGTGCCAGCAGCCCCCGGGACAGGGGGTACGAGCAGTACTTC. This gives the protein CASSPRDRGYEQYF.

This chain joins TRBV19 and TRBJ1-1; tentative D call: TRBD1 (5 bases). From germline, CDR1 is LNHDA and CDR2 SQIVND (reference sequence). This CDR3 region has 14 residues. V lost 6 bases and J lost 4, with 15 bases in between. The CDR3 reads CASRWGEESTEAFF. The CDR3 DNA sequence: TGTGCCAGTAGGTGGGGGGAAGAGTCCACTGAAGCTTTCTTT.

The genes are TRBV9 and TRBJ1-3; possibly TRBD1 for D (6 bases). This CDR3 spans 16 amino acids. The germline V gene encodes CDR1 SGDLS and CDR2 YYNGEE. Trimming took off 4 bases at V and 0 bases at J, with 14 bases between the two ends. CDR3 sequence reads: CASSTLDSSSGNTIYF. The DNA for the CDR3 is TGTGCCAGCAGCACCTTGGACAGTAGCTCTGGAAACACCATATATTTT.